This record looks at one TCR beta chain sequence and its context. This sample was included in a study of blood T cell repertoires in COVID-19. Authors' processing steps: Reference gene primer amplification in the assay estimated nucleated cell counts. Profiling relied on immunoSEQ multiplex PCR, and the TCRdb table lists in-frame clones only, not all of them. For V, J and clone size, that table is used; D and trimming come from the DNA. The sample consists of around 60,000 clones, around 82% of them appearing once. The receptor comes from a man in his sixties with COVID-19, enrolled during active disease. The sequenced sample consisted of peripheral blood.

The CDR3 DNA reads as TGTGCCAGCATCTTCGGGACTAGCGGCCAAGAGACCCAGTACTTC. Amino acids: CASIFGTSGQETQYF. The V and J genes are TRBV2 and TRBJ2-5, with 11 bases fitting TRBD2. The CDR3 is 15 residues long. The trim removed 7 bases at V and 1 base at J, leaving 5 bases unmatched. From germline, CDR1 is SNHLY and CDR2 FYNNEI.